A few counts support the clone carrying this T cell receptor beta chain. Its antigen is not known. RNA transcripts provided the source from which TCR beta CDR3 regions were amplified. TCR CDR3 underwent first-round RT-PCR with the HTBI primer set. Each CDR3 protein is one row after TCRdb ran MiXCR on the multiplex PCR reads. Of 690,000 or so distinct CDR3 sequences in the sample, about 17% were seen once. The sample originates from a study of T cells in Graves' hyperthyroidism and ophthalmopathy. General study findings and limits: Among thyroid clonotypes expanded above 0.001, most also appeared in blood.

On the basis of clinical symptoms, serum thyroxine and TRAb, thyroid ultrasound and orbital computed tomography, diagnoses were made. 10 ml fresh peripheral blood yielded the PBMCs. Trimming left V 1 base short and J 3 bases short, with 9 bases between. The V gene's germline CDR1 is SGHTA and CDR2 FQGNSA. The CDR3 spans 15 residues. This receptor was taken from a woman aged 45 to 65 with Graves' hyperthyroidism that later progressed to Graves' ophthalmopathy. The V call is TRBV7-2, the J call TRBJ2-2; no clear D. Material for sequencing was blood. The CDR3 loop is CASSLGPPDTGELFF. In DNA form, the CDR3 reads TGTGCCAGCAGCTTAGGTCCCCCGGACACCGGGGAGCTGTTTTTT. The full variable domain, its missing parts supplied by reference TRBV7-2 and TRBJ2-2, is GAGVSQSPSNKVTEKGKDVELRCDPISGHTALYWYRQSLGQGLEFLIYFQGNSAPDKSGLPSDRFSAERTGGSVSTLTIQRTQQEDSAVYLCASSLGPPDTGELFFGEGSRLTVL.